The text below deals with one T cell receptor beta chain. Its antigen remains unidentified. The input lacks base qualities; no much larger clone sits a single base away. The sample's time point label, decoded: baseline before first vaccination. Vaccinee samples were obtained from the UK trials COV001 and COV002, which included a single-blind randomized controlled phase 2/3 trial of AZD1222 (ChAdOx1 nCoV-19) in healthy adults. Trial participant PBMC samples were collected at day 0 and day 28 after the second dose for TCRbeta chain sequencing. The data derive from a study of T cell responses to AZD1222 COVID-19 vaccine (dated by TCRdb to about 2021). Background for the entire study: AZD1222 recipients with second doses at about 4 weeks or about 12 weeks were pooled, because spike-specific TCR depth and breadth did not differ between schedules. A total of 233 trial participants underwent TCR sequencing, of whom about 210 received two doses of AZD1222 and approximately 25 received two doses of the MenACWY control vaccine. Trial participants were enrolled into age subgroups of 18-55, 56-69 and 70-plus years, which contained about 160, 30 and 59 TCR-sequenced participants, respectively.

The CDR3 regions of human TCRbeta chains were analyzed by immunosequencing. The original methods were these. Repertoire TCRs were matched against a reference library of SARS-CoV-2-specific TCRs generated with the MIRA antigen-specificity platform. Breadth was defined as the fraction of unique TCRs that were SARS-CoV-2-associated. Depth was defined as the fraction of total T cells that were SARS-CoV-2-associated. Each spike-specific TCR was assigned to its reactive spike region and to a CD4 or CD8 class using the MIRA data. Log10-transformed breadth and depth values were compared by one-way ANOVA with Sidak's multiple comparisons tests. TCRdb took this table from immuneACCESS and kept in-frame rearrangements with V and J called. Such tables lack part of the clones; where checked against another copy, unresolved V genes explain under half of the gap, and the rest is unexplained. V and J calls and clone size are those listed in that table; D and trimming were worked out from the DNA. This sample is represented by 200,000 or so clones; almost 95% of them were singletons. The ten largest clones take up around 9.3% of the sample.

General study outcomes and caveats: CD4 TCRs associated with the vaccine covered the entire spike protein, and the dominant responses were in regions 160-218 and 743-854. Participants were mostly white British and included more females than males, and it was suggested by the authors that clonal diversity may have been underestimated. In the small 56-69-year group, the increase in depth fell short of significance, most likely because of low power. Epitopes outside the regions mutated in the B.1.351 and B.1.1.7 variants were reportedly recognized by nearly half of the unique spike-specific TCRs. A significant rise in spike-specific TCR breadth and depth was observed after two AZD1222 doses relative to day 0 and relative to MenACWY recipients. Because no day 14 peak-response samples were available, the repertoires could be characterized only after the peak T cell response. Conclusions about previously exposed vaccinees are limited, since just six AZD1222 recipients were seropositive for SARS-CoV-2 at baseline.

The CDR3 runs 14 residues from the cysteine to the phenylalanine. CDR3 DNA only is kept here, 42 bases in frame from base 1. Compared with germline, V lacks 1 base and J lacks 4 bases; bases without a gene match: 3. For CDR1 and CDR2, the germline V gene lists SGHTA and FQGNSA. Sample: peripheral blood, taken on day 0 of AZD1222 vaccination. The chain is made from TRBV7-2 and TRBJ2-5; 7 bases in the junction line up with TRBD1. This TCR was recovered from an adult in good health. Here is the DNA: TGTGCCAGCAGCTTAGACAGGGGTGGAGAGACCCAGTACTTC. It specifies CASSLDRGGETQYF.